This TCR beta chain came from a study of T cell changes during pregnancy in multiple sclerosis. Generated by immunoSEQ multiplex PCR, the TCRdb table keeps only in-frame clones and is missing some. The sample comprises about 36,000 clones, 88% of which are singletons, and about 7% rests with the top ten. V gave up 6 bases and J gave up 9 bases; unmatched junction bases: 12. This CDR3 comprises 15 residues. Germline V gene data show CDR1 as MGHRA and CDR2 as YSYEKL. The chain employs TRBV4-1 and TRBJ2-1; 9 bases fit TRBD1. The sample here was CD8+ T cells from peripheral blood mononuclear cells, taken in the third trimester of pregnancy. The receptor comes from a female donor with multiple sclerosis, enrolled in a pregnancy study. CDR3 sequence (DNA): TGCGCCAGCAGAAGGGACAGGGTTCGGCAGGGTGAGCAGTTCTTC. It is translated as CASRRDRVRQGEQFF.